The TCR beta chain under discussion was sequenced for a study of tumor-infiltrating lymphocytes in oesophageal squamous cell carcinoma. The CDR3 has 14 residues. Trimming pared 5 bases from V and 3 bases from J, leaving 13 bases between. CDR1 and CDR2 from the germline V gene are SEHNR and FQNEAQ (reference sequence). TCRdb used MiXCR to reprocess the PCR reads, holding one entry per CDR3 protein. The sample has over 10,000 distinct CDR3 sequences, roughly 51% seen once. The sample taken for sequencing was esophageal tumor tissue. The chain couples TRBV7-9 to TRBJ2-5, with D possibly being TRBD2 (5 bases). This receptor was taken from a male donor with esophageal squamous cell carcinoma. CDR3 region: CASSPAGKEETQYF. As DNA, the CDR3 is TGTGCCAGCAGCCCCGCCGGGAAGGAAGAGACCCAGTACTTC. Full variable domain (rest looked up from reference TRBV7-9 and TRBJ2-5): DTGVSQNPRHKITKRGQNVTFRCDPISEHNRLYWYRQTLGQGPEFLTYFQNEAQLEKSRLLSDRFSAERPKGSFSTLEIQRTEQGDSAMYLCASSPAGKEETQYFGPGTRLLVL.